This TCR beta chain was recovered during a study of shared T cell receptors in the human thymus (dated by TCRdb to about 2021). Study-level background: The study examined how self-reactive, shared T-cell receptor alpha chains are generated in the human thymus.

For this clone: What antigen it recognizes has not been identified. Per-nucleotide qualities are absent, and no much larger clonotype sits a single base away.

The library came from the immunoSEQ multiplex PCR assay. TCRdb carries this immuneACCESS record with in-frame sequences only. Its versions omit some clonotypes, under half of them owing to an unresolved V gene in the studies checked, with the rest unexplained. Within this sample are fewer than 700,000 clones, with roughly 90% of them counted one time only. In total, the top ten clones hold 0.0095% to 0.013% of the sample. Trimming costs V 4 bases and J 5 bases, and their ends lie 6 bases apart. Reading the germline V gene gives CDR1 SGHNT and CDR2 YENEEA. The CDR3 contains 12 residues, cysteine and phenylalanine counted. The retained sequence is limited to the CDR3, 36 bases, with the frame set at the first base. These data are also associated with another study on human thymus T cells. In that second paper, the authors write: In Finland, the donors were immunologically healthy infants who were having open corrective cardiac surgery for congenital heart defects. Thymus tissue was obtained as surgical resects removed during corrective cardiac surgery. Usage of V and J gene segments appeared to be biased in both the thymic and the peripheral blood repertoires. Highly overlapping thymic TCR repertoires among unrelated individuals were reported in the related research. TCR alpha and beta repertoires from fewer than ten infant thymus samples and a few related peripheral blood samples were characterized in the study. Donor ages ranging from roughly 6 to 244 days were recorded, and a handful of male and a couple of female infants were included in the cohort. Thymocytes were released mechanically from tissue and stored at -70 °C as pellets of roughly 8.5-32 million cells. A QIAsymphony instrument was used to extract genomic DNA from frozen cell pellets. Using the immunoSEQ multiplex PCR assay, the TCRB and TCRAD loci were amplified from a standardized quantity of quality-controlled genomic DNA. Amplicons spanned the V(D)J region at a length sufficient to cover the CDR3 and identify V and J genes. The commercial immunoSEQ service was used to sequence amplicons on an Illumina platform. Primer bias and sequencing errors were corrected as previously described, and TCRAD and TCRB were defined on the basis of the IMGT database. Analysis of the repertoires was done with immunoSEQ Analyzer 3.0 and VDJTools and included basic statistics, V/J segment usage, diversity estimates, rarefaction and pairwise overlap. Diversity was estimated using the Chao1, ChaoE, Efron-Thisted, Shannon and inverse Simpson indices, and was also estimated on datasets down-sampled to the size of the smallest sample. Repertoire overlap used strict matching of CDR3 nucleotide sequence, V gene and J gene, with Jaccard-based multidimensional scaling clustering. On average, roughly 810,000 unique TCRB clonotypes were obtained from thymus samples, compared with some 84,000 from blood samples.

The sequence was collected from a boy under two years old with a congenital heart defect. Donor details come from another sample of the same person, matched by shared clones. Sequenced sample: thymocytes. Here the chain combines TRBV11-3 and TRBJ2-1, with the D gene too uncertain to name. The nucleotides read TGTGCCAGCAGCTATGAGCACAATGAGCAGTTCTTC. Its protein product is CASSYEHNEQFF.